The 8 T cell receptor beta chains in this list originate from one sample, sequenced in a study of T cell responses to AZD1222 COVID-19 vaccine (dated by TCRdb to the early 2020s). The library relied on the immunoSEQ multiplex PCR assay. Sourced from immuneACCESS, this table was stored by TCRdb with only in-frame sequences that have V and J called. A share of the clones is absent; for the studies checked, an unresolved V gene accounts for under half, and the remainder has no known explanation. Across this sample there are about 140,000 clones, with approximately 92% seen only once. About 3.8% of the sample is held by the ten biggest clonotypes. What this sample's time point label stands for: about 28 days (+/-7) after the second vaccine dose. Sequenced here: peripheral blood, sampled 28 days after the second AZD1222 dose. The receptors shown here come from an adult who received the AZD1222 COVID-19 vaccine.

The rearrangement uses TRBV27 and TRBJ1-4; possible D gene TRBD1, 6 bases. Per the germline V gene, CDR1 is MNHEY and CDR2 is SMNVEV (reference sequence). The CDR3 length is 15 residues. Trimming took off 2 bases at V and 8 bases at J, with 15 bases between the two ends. The CDR3 protein is CASSLNRVTYEKLFF. CDR3 sequence (DNA): TGTGCCAGCAGTTTAAACAGGGTGACTTACGAAAAACTGTTTTTT.

CDR3 loop: CASSPSGTKGRDGYTF. CDR3 sequence (DNA): TGTGCCAGCAGCCCTTCCGGGACAAAGGGAAGGGATGGCTACACCTTC. The rearrangement links TRBV7-9 to TRBJ1-2; possible D gene TRBD1, 6 bases. This CDR3 is built from 16 residues. The germline CDR1 and CDR2 sequences are SEHNR and FQNEAQ (reference sequence). V dropped 5 bases and J dropped 6 bases, with 22 bases sitting between them.

This rearrangement joins TRBV28 to TRBJ1-5; 7 nucleotides align to TRBD1. This CDR3 comprises 18 residues. Germline V lookup: CDR1 MDHEN, CDR2 SYDVKM. V gave up 4 bases and J gave up 0 bases; unmatched junction bases: 12. The CDR3 DNA sequence: TGTGCCAGCAGTTCAGGTGGCAGGGGGATTGGTAGCAATCAGCCCCAGCATTTT. This gives the protein CASSSGGRGIGSNQPQHF. Using reference TRBV28 and TRBJ1-5 for the parts outside the CDR3, the full variable domain is DVKVTQSSRYLVKRTGEKVFLECVQDMDHENMFWYRQDPGLGLRLIYFSYDVKMKEKGDIPEGYSVSREKKERFSLILESASTNQTSMYLCASSSGGRGIGSNQPQHFGDGTRLSIL.

The chain employs TRBV5-1 and TRBJ2-7; 8 nucleotides align to TRBD2. CDR1 is SGHRS, CDR2 YFSETQ, per germline. This CDR3 has 15 residues. V trimming: 0 bases; J trimming: 5 bases; junction bases outside the gene matches: 7. CDR3 region: CASSLAGTRSNEQYF. The CDR3 region has the DNA TGCGCCAGCAGCTTGGCCGGGACTAGATCGAACGAGCAGTACTTC.

V gene TRBV3-1 (or the pseudogene TRBV3-2) combines with J gene TRBJ1-2, with D uncertain. This CDR3 is 13 amino acids long. Germline assignment: CDR1 LGHDT and CDR2 YNNKEL (reference sequence). V was pared by 4 bases and J by 1 base, with 7 bases between. The CDR3 spells CASSPPVNYGYTF. CDR3 sequence (DNA): TGTGCCAGCAGCCCTCCTGTTAACTATGGCTACACCTTC.

The chain employs TRBV25-1 and TRBJ2-7; D is ambiguous. CDR3 length: 16 amino acids. With 3 bases removed from V and 7 bases from J, the gap between germline ends came to 22 bases. Germline assignment: CDR1 MGHDK and CDR2 SYGVNS. This chain's CDR3 is CASSESLSGGPFEQYF. The CDR3 region has the DNA TGTGCCAGCAGTGAGTCCCTCTCAGGCGGCCCCTTTGAGCAGTACTTC.

The J gene is TRBJ1-6, the V gene TRBV10-1, with 7 bases identical to TRBD1. Germline assignment: CDR1 WNHNN and CDR2 SYGVQD (reference sequence). The CDR3 has 14 amino acids. V lost 4 bases to trimming and J lost 7 bases; unmatched junction nucleotides: 4. CDR3 in amino acids: CASSGQGPNSPLHF. DNA for the CDR3: TGCGCCAGCAGTGGACAGGGACCGAATTCACCCCTCCACTTT.

V gene TRBV9 combines with J gene TRBJ2-2, with D perhaps TRBD2 (6 bases). This CDR3 has 14 residues. Trimming took 7 bases from V and 5 from J, leaving 15 bases between them. Germline V CDR1 and CDR2: SGDLS, YYNGEE. The DNA of the CDR3 is TGTGCCAGCCGAGGGCTAGCGAGTACCGGGGAGCTGTTTTTT. Translation: CASRGLASTGELFF.